The 6 T cell receptor beta chains listed next were all sequenced from one sample in a study of cytomegalovirus exposure and HLA in healthy donors. PCR was performed using 60 Vbeta and 13 Jbeta primers. Sequencing used immunoSEQ multiplex PCR; TCRdb keeps in-frame clones, though not all of them. The sample shows 150,000 to 200,000 clones, 9.5% to 15% of them seen only once. The sequenced sample consisted of PBMCs. All receptors derive from a man between 45 and 60 years old in good health and CMV-seropositive.

This clone turned up a few times. The V gene is TRBV18, the J gene TRBJ2-6; no clear D. The CDR3 is 16 amino acids. Germline V gene lookup returns CDR1 KGHSH and CDR2 LQKENI. The V end lost 1 base, the J end lost 3 bases, and 10 bases lay between the germline ends. CDR3 residues: CASSPRGIVGANVLTF. The CDR3 coding sequence is TGTGCCAGCTCACCACGAGGCATTGTTGGGGCCAACGTCCTGACTTTC.

This rearrangement joins TRBV1 to TRBJ2-3; the D segment call TRBD2 is taken from the table without a DNA check. TRBV1 is assigned pseudogene status. There are 19 residues in the CDR3. The chain's CDR3 is CTSSQDLRLAGGSTDTQYF. CDR3 bases: TGCACCAGCAGCCAAGATCTTCGGCTAGCGGGGGGGAGCACAGATACGCAGTATTTT.

This clone was observed a handful of times. The chain joins TRBV6-1 to TRBJ1-1; perhaps TRBD1 as D (6 bases). The CDR3 runs to 13 residues. CDR1 is MNHNS, CDR2 SASEGT, per germline. V lost 5 bases to trimming and J lost 3 bases, with 10 bases between them. CDR3 protein: CASSPNRDTEAFF. In DNA, the CDR3 is TGTGCCAGCAGTCCTAACAGGGACACTGAAGCTTTCTTT.

This clone was detected only a few times. V usage is TRBV10-3 and J usage is TRBJ2-1; a weak D match, TRBD2 (7 bases). Germline V gene lookup returns CDR1 ENHRY and CDR2 SYGVKD. V lost 4 bases and J 7 bases, leaving 11 bases between the germline ends. CDR3 length: 13 residues. The CDR3 region is CAISARGANEQFF. The CDR3 DNA reads TGTGCCATCAGTGCCCGGGGGGCGAATGAGCAGTTCTTC.

This rearrangement joins TRBV28 to TRBJ1-6; possibly TRBD1 for D (6 bases). CDR3 length: 15 residues. Germline assignment: CDR1 MDHEN and CDR2 SYDVKM. V lost 4 bases, J lost 4 bases, and 11 bases lay in between. The CDR3 is CASSSGTTYNSPLHF. CDR3 DNA sequence: TGTGCCAGCAGTTCAGGGACAACTTATAATTCACCCCTCCACTTT.

This chain links TRBV7-9 with TRBJ2-1; weak D call: TRBD2 (7 bases). CDR1 and CDR2 from the germline V gene are SEHNR and FQNEAQ (reference sequence). Trimming removed 7 bases at V and 9 bases at J, with 13 bases between. The CDR3 covers 12 residues. CDR3 DNA sequence: TGTGCCAGCAATGGGGGGGGCCCTGAGCAGTTCTTC. It codes for CASNGGGPEQFF.